This TCR beta chain was captured in a study of T cell repertoires in cytomegalovirus infection. Study details: Recently identified HLA-C-restricted CMV epitopes were among the peptides used. Overall study findings and caveats: Across the ex vivo response, the dominant clonotypes were HLA-C-restricted CMV-specific TCR beta clonotypes.

The V gene's germline CDR1 is MNHNS and CDR2 SASEGT. Trimming pared 5 bases from V and 1 base from J, leaving 11 bases between. This CDR3 is built from 14 residues. From the reads, TCRdb called clonotypes with MiXCR, one entry per CDR3 protein. This table has 640,000 or so distinct CDR3 sequences, roughly a third appearing once. This clonotype has just a few counts. What it binds is unknown. The receptor was derived from a human donor in good health (CMV status not recorded). Some clones in this sample may be carry-over from other donors' samples. The chain employs TRBV6-1 and TRBJ1-1, with D perhaps TRBD1 (6 bases). This specimen was cultured PBMCs, taken from culture after CMV antigen stimulation. CDR3 loop: CASSPTGWNTEAFF. The CDR3 bases are TGTGCCAGCAGTCCCACAGGGTGGAACACTGAAGCTTTCTTT.